This entry concerns a single T cell receptor beta chain. The antigen is not known. The sequenced template was cDNA made from the entire isolated RNA. Profiling relied on immunoSEQ multiplex PCR, and the TCRdb table lists in-frame clones only, not all of them. The repertoire has hundreds of thousands of clones, 12% to 15% of them found once; the top ten carry more than 6.5%. This CDR3 is 12 amino acids long. Germline V lookup: CDR1 ENHRY, CDR2 SYGVKD. V lost 6 bases and J 5 bases, leaving 8 bases between the germline ends. Every single donor gave one heparinised blood draw, and these averaged about 116 mL. The data are from a study of beta chain features in type 1 diabetes. Whole-study context: All samples yielded 107,917,701 examined sorted cells.

Findings of the study overall: Within the patient group, naive, central memory and Treg TCRB repertoires appeared more similar to each other than within healthy donors.

The chain has TRBV10-3 and TRBJ2-1, with a possible D match to TRBD2 (6 bases). The source is a man under 40 in good health. Material for sequencing was central memory CD4+ T cells from blood. CDR3 in DNA: TGTGCCATCAGGGAGGGTAACAATGAGCAGTTCTTC. It yields the protein CAIREGNNEQFF.